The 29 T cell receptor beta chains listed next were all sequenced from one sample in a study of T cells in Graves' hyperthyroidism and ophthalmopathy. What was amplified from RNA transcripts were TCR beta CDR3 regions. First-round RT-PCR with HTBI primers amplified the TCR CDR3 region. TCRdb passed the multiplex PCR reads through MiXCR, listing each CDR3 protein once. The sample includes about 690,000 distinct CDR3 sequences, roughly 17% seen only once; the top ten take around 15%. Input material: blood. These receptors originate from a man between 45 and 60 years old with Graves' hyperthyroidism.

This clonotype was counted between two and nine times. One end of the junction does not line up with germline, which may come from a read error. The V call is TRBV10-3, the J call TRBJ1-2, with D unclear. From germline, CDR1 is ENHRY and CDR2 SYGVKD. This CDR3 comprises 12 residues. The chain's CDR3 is CAISGPNYGYTF. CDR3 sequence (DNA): TGTGCCATCAGTGGGCCTAATTATGGCTACACCTTC.

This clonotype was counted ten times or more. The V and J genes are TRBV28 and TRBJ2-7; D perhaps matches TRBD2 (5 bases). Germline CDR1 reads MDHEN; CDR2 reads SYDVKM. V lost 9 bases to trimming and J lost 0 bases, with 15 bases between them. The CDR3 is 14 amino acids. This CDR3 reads CASSLPGFSYEQYF. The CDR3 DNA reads TGTGCCAGTAGCTTACCGGGATTCTCCTACGAGCAGTACTTC.

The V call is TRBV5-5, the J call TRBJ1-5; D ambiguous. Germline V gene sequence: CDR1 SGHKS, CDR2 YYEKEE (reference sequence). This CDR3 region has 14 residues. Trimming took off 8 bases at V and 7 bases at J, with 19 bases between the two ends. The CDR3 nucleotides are TGTGCCAGTGATGTGGACCCCTCAGAACAGCCCCAGCATTTT. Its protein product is CASDVDPSEQPQHF.

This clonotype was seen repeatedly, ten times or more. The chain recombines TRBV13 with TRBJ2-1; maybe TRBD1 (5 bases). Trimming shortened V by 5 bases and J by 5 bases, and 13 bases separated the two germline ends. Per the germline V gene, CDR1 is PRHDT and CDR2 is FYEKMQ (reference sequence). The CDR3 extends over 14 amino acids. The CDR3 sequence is CASSTRVSDNEQFF. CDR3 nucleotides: TGTGCCAGCAGCACCAGGGTCTCGGACAATGAGCAGTTCTTC.

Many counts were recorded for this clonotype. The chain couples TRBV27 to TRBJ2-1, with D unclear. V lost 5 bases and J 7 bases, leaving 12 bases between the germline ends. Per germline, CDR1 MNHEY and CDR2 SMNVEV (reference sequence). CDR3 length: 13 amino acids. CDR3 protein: CASSKKSVNEQFF. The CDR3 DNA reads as TGTGCCAGCAGTAAAAAGTCTGTAAATGAGCAGTTCTTC.

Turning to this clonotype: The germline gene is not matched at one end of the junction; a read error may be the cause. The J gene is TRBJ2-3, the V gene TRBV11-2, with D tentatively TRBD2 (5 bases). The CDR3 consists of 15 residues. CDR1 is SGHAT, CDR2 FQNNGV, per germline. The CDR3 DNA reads TGCGCCACCTCTATAGCGACTACTAGCACAGATACGCAGTATTTT. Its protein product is CATSIATTSTDTQYF.

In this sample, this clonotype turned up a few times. The CDR3 DNA is TGCGCCAGCAGCTTGACGTATACCTACGAGCAGTACTTC. This translates into CASSLTYTYEQYF. V usage is TRBV5-1 and J usage is TRBJ2-7; no definite D call. The CDR3 has 13 amino acids. Germline V gene sequence: CDR1 SGHRS, CDR2 YFSETQ. V lost 1 base and J lost 2, with 7 bases in between.

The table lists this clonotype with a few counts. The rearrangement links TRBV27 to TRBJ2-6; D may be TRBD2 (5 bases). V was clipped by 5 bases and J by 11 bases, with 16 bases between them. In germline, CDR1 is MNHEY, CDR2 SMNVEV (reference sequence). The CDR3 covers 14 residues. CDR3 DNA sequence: TGTGCCAGCAGTACGCGGACTGAGGGCCACGTCCTGACTTTC. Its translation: CASSTRTEGHVLTF.

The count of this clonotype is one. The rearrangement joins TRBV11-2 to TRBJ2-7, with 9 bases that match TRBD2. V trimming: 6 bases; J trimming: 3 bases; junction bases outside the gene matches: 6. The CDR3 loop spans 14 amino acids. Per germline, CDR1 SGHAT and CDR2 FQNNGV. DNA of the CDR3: TGTGCCAGCAGTTCCCTAGCGGGACACTACGAGCAGTACTTC. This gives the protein CASSSLAGHYEQYF.

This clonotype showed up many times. CDR3 residues: CASAQRRDTQYF. The DNA for the CDR3 is TGTGCCAGCGCACAACGGCGAGATACGCAGTATTTT. The V call is TRBV27, the J call TRBJ2-3; unclear D gene. The CDR3 spans 12 residues. Trimming removed 8 bases at V and 5 bases at J, with 11 bases between. CDR1 is MNHEY, CDR2 SMNVEV, per germline (reference sequence).

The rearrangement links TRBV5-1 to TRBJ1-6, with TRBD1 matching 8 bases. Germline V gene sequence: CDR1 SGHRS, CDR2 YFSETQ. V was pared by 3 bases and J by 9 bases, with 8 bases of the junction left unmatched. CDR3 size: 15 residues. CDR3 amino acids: CASSYLDREGSPLHF. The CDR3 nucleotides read TGCGCCAGCAGCTACCTGGACAGGGAAGGTTCACCCCTCCACTTT. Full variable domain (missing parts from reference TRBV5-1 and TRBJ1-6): KAGVTQTPRYLIKTRGQQVTLSCSPISGHRSVSWYQQTPGQGLQFLFEYFSETQRNKGNFPGRFSGRQFSNSRSEMNVSTLELGDSALYLCASSYLDREGSPLHFGNGTRLTVT.

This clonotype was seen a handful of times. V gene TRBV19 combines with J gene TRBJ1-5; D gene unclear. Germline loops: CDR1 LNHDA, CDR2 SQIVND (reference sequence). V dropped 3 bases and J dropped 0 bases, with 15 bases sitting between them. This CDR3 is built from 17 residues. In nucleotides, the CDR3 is TGTGCCAGTAGTATGCATGTGGCACCCTATAGCAATCAGCCCCAGCATTTT. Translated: CASSMHVAPYSNQPQHF.

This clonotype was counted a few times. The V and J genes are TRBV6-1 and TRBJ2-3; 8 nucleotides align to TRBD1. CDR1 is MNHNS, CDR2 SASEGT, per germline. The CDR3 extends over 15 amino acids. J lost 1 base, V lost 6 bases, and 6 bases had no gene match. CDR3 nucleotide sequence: TGTGCCAGCAGCACTCCGGGACAGGGCACAGATACGCAGTATTTT. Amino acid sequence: CASSTPGQGTDTQYF.

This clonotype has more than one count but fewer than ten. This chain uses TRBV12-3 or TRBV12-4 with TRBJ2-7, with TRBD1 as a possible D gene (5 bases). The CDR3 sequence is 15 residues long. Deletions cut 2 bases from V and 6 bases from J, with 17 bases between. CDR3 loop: CASSLTDTLYAEQYF. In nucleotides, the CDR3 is TGTGCCAGCAGTTTAACGGACACACTATACGCCGAGCAGTACTTC.

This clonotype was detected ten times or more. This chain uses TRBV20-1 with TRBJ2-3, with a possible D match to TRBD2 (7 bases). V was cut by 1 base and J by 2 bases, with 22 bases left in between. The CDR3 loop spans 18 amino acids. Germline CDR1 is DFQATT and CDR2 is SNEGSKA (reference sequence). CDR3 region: CSARAMGGPSGPTDTQYF. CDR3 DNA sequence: TGCAGTGCTAGAGCGATGGGGGGGCCTAGCGGACCCACAGATACGCAGTATTTT.

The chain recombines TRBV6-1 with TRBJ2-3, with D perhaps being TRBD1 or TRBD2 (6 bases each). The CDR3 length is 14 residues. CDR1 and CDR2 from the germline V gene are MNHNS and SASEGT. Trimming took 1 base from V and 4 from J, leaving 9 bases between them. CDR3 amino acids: CASSEDGGADTQYF. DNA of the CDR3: TGTGCCAGCAGTGAAGACGGGGGCGCAGATACGCAGTATTTT.

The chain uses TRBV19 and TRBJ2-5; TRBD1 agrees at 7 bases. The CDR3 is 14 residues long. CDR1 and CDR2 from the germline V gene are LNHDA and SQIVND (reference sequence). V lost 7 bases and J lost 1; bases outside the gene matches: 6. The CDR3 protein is CASTKGDSQETQYF. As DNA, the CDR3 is TGTGCCAGTACTAAAGGGGACAGCCAAGAGACCCAGTACTTC.

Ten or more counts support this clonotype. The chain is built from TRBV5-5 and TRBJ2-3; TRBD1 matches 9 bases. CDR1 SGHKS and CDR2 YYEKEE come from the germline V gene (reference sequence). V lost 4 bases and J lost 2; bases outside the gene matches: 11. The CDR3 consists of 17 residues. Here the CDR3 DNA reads TGTGCCAGCAGCGCCGCGGGGACAGGGTTTGCCACAGATACGCAGTATTTT. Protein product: CASSAAGTGFATDTQYF.

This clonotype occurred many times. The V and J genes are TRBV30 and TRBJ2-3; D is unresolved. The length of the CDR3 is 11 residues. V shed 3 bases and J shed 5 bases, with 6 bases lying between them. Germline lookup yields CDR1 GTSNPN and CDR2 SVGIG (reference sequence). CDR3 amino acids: CAWRVGDTQYF. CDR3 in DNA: TGTGCCTGGAGAGTCGGAGATACGCAGTATTTT.

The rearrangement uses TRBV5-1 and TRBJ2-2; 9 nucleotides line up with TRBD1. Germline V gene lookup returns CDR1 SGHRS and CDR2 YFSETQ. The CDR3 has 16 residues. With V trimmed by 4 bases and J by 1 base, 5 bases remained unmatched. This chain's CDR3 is CASSTLTGGNTGELFF. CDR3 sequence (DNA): TGCGCCAGCAGCACGCTGACAGGGGGGAACACCGGGGAGCTGTTTTTT.

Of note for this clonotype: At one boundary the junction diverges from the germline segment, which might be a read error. Here the CDR3 DNA reads TGCGCCAGCAGCTTTAGCGGCGGGGCCAACACACATACGCAGTCTTTT. Translating gives CASSFSGGANTHTQSF. J is TRBJ2-3 and V is TRBV5-1, with D perhaps matching TRBD2 (6 bases). Germline V lookup: CDR1 SGHRS, CDR2 YFSETQ. The CDR3 covers 16 residues.

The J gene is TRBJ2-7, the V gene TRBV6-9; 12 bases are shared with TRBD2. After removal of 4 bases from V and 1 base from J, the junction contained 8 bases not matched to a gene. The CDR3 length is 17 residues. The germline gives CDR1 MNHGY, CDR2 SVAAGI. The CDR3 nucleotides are TGTGCCAGCAGTTCCCTTGGGACTAGCGGGCGATCCTACGAGCAGTACTTC. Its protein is CASSSLGTSGRSYEQYF.

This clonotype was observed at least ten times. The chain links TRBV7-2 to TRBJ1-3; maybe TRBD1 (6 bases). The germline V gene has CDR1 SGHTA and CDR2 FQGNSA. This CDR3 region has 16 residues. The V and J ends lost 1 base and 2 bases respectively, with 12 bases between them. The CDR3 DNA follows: TGTGCCAGCAGCTTAGTGACAGGAGCTCCTGGAAACACCATATATTTT. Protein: CASSLVTGAPGNTIYF.

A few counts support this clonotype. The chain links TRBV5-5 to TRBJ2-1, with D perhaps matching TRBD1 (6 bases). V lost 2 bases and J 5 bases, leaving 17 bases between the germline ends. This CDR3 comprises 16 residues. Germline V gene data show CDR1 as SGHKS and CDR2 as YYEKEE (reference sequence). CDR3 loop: CASSFLFDEGDNEQFF. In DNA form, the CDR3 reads TGTGCCAGCAGCTTTTTGTTCGATGAGGGGGACAATGAGCAGTTCTTC.

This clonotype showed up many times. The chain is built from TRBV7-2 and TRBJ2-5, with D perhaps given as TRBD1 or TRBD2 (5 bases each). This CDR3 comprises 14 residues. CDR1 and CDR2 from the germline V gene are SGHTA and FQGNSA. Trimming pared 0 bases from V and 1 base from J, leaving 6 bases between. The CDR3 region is CASSLAGVQETQYF. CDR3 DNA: TGTGCCAGCAGCTTAGCGGGGGTCCAAGAGACCCAGTACTTC. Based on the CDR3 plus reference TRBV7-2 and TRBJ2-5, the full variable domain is GAGVSQSPSNKVTEKGKDVELRCDPISGHTALYWYRQSLGQGLEFLIYFQGNSAPDKSGLPSDRFSAERTGGSVSTLTIQRTQQEDSAVYLCASSLAGVQETQYFGPGTRLLVL.

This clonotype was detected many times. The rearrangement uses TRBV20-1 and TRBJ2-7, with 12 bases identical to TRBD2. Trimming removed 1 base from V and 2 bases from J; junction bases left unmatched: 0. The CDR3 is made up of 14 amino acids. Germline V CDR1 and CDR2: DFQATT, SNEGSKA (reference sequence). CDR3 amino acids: CSARGLAGAYEQYF. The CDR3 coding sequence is TGCAGTGCTAGAGGACTAGCGGGGGCCTACGAGCAGTACTTC.

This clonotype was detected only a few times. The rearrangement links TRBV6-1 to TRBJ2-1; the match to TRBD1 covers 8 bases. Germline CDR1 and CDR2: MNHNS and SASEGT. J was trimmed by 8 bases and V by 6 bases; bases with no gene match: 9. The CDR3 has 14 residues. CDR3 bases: TGTGCCAGCAGAAGTGGACAGGGATTCGATGAGCAGTTCTTC. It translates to CASRSGQGFDEQFF.

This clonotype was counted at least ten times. CDR3 sequence reads: CSASSLSGRAKETQYF. The DNA for the CDR3 is TGCAGTGCTAGTTCATTAAGCGGGAGGGCCAAGGAGACCCAGTACTTC. The rearrangement links TRBV20-1 to TRBJ2-5; TRBD2 agrees at 10 bases. Trimming took 3 bases from V and 5 from J; bases not matched to a gene: 12. Per germline, CDR1 DFQATT and CDR2 SNEGSKA (reference sequence). The CDR3 length is 16 residues.

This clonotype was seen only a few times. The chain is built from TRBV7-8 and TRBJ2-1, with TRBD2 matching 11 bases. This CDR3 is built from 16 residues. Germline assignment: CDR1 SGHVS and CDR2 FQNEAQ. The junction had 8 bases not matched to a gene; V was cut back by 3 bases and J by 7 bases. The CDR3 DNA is TGTGCCAGCAGCTTTAACCCTAGCGGGAGGAGGAATGAGCAGTTCTTC. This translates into CASSFNPSGRRNEQFF.